This TCR beta chain was identified during a study of shared clonotypes between healthy human individuals. Assay used: immunoSEQ multiplex PCR; TCRdb lists only in-frame clones, some missing. The sample records roughly 1,800,000 clones, just under 95% being singletons. Naivety among CD8 cells was defined by CD45RO negativity and positive CCR7 selection, thereby excluding terminally differentiated effector memory CD45RA+ cells. In germline, CDR1 is MNHEY, CDR2 SVGAGI. The CDR3 spans 14 residues. J gave up 5 bases and V 5 bases, and 6 bases lay outside the gene matches. The sample was naive CD8+ T cells sorted from blood. V and J are TRBV6-5 and TRBJ1-1; 9 bases line up with TRBD1. This TCR came from a man between 18 and 35 years old in good health. Here the CDR3 DNA reads TGTGCCAGCAGTAAACAGGGGGCGCGTACTGAAGCTTTCTTT. Its translation: CASSKQGARTEAFF.